Listed here are 32 T cell receptor beta chains from one sample, sequenced in a study of shared clonotypes between healthy human individuals. The table came from immunoSEQ multiplex PCR; TCRdb's copy has only in-frame clones and leaves some out. The data show 2,100,000 or so clones, 90% to 97% seen once. The sequencing input was naive CD4+ T cells sorted from blood. Subset noted: CD45RA+ positively selected. Every receptor here comes from a man between 18 and 29 years old in good health.

The gene calls are TRBV6-5 and TRBJ1-2; a possible D gene is TRBD1 (5 bases). V was cut by 6 bases and J by 1 base, with 15 bases left in between. CDR1 MNHEY and CDR2 SVGAGI come from the germline V gene. The CDR3 is 15 amino acids. CDR3 protein: CASSRKGEGNYGYTF. The CDR3 nucleotides are TGTGCCAGCAGCCGCAAAGGGGAGGGTAACTATGGCTACACCTTC.

The chain is built from TRBV2 and TRBJ2-2, with D perhaps TRBD2 (5 bases). The V and J ends lost 6 bases and 4 bases respectively, with 15 bases between them. This CDR3 is 15 amino acids long. Looked up from germline, CDR1 is SNHLY and CDR2 is FYNNEI. The CDR3 protein is CASRDSYERTGELFF. CDR3 sequence (DNA): TGTGCCAGCAGGGACTCGTACGAGCGCACCGGGGAGCTGTTTTTT. Using reference TRBV2 and TRBJ2-2 for the parts outside the CDR3, the full variable domain is EPEVTQTPSHQVTQMGQEVILRCVPISNHLYFYWYRQILGQKVEFLVSFYNNEISEKSEIFDDQFSVERPDGSNFTLKIRSTKLEDSAMYFCASRDSYERTGELFFGEGSRLTVL.

The V and J genes are TRBV25-1 and TRBJ2-2, with 11 bases fitting TRBD1. Germline values: CDR1 MGHDK, CDR2 SYGVNS. The CDR3 sequence is 16 residues long. V lost 6 bases and J lost 0; bases outside the gene matches: 3. The CDR3 region has the DNA TGTGCCAGCAGAGGGACAGGGGGGACGAACACCGGGGAGCTGTTTTTT. Translating it yields CASRGTGGTNTGELFF.

This chain links TRBV10-1 with TRBJ2-3; 13 bases are a match to TRBD2. CDR3 length: 17 residues. Trimming cost V 0 bases and J 1 base; bases outside gene matches: 1. Germline V CDR1 and CDR2: WNHNN, SYGVQD (reference sequence). The CDR3 protein is CASSESGLAGRTDTQYF. The DNA for the CDR3 is TGCGCCAGCAGTGAGTCGGGACTAGCGGGGCGCACAGATACGCAGTATTTT.

The gene calls are TRBV5-6 and TRBJ2-6; D gene uncertain. This CDR3 has 16 residues. Trimming stripped 1 base from V and 0 bases from J, with 8 bases between. In germline, CDR1 is SGHDT, CDR2 YYEEEE. The CDR3 loop reads CASSLSSHSGANVLTF. CDR3 DNA: TGTGCCAGCAGCTTGTCGTCCCACTCTGGGGCCAACGTCCTGACTTTC.

In the case of this clone: Other DNA sequences within the sample encode an identical CDR3. The rearrangement joins TRBV5-1 to TRBJ2-3, with D possibly TRBD1 on 6 matching bases. This CDR3 has 14 amino acids. V was trimmed by 0 bases and J by 1 base, leaving 6 bases between them. Germline CDR1 SGHRS, CDR2 YFSETQ. CDR3: CASSLAGGTDTQYF. CDR3 bases: TGCGCCAGCAGCTTGGCAGGGGGCACAGATACGCAGTATTTT.

V and J are TRBV19 and TRBJ2-7, with 8 bases lining up with TRBD2. Germline V gives CDR1 LNHDA, CDR2 SQIVND (reference sequence). With 5 bases clipped from V and 3 bases from J, the junction kept 9 bases outside the gene matches. This CDR3 comprises 15 residues. The CDR3 region is CASSPQLAAFYEQYF. The CDR3 DNA reads TGTGCCAGTAGTCCCCAACTAGCGGCGTTCTACGAGCAGTACTTC. Complete variable domain (other parts from reference TRBV19 and TRBJ2-7): DGGITQSPKYLFRKEGQNVTLSCEQNLNHDAMYWYRQDPGQGLRLIYYSQIVNDFQKGDIAEGYSVSREKKESFPLTVTSAQKNPTAFYLCASSPQLAAFYEQYFGPGTRLTVT.

Details on this clone: Different DNA sequences within this sample yield the same CDR3. This sequence joins TRBV4-1 and TRBJ2-5; possible D gene TRBD2, 5 bases. The germline V and J ends were trimmed by 1 base and 2 bases, with 14 bases remaining between them. Germline V gives CDR1 MGHRA, CDR2 YSYEKL. The CDR3 is 16 residues long. For the CDR3, the DNA is TGCGCCAGCAGCCAAGGGGTAGGAGGCCTTCAAGAGACCCAGTACTTC. Translation: CASSQGVGGLQETQYF.

V gene TRBV29-1 combines with J gene TRBJ2-1, with D uncertain. The germline V gene encodes CDR1 SQVTM and CDR2 ANQGSEA. Trimming pared 7 bases from V and 0 bases from J, leaving 10 bases between. The CDR3 covers 13 residues. The CDR3 DNA reads as TGCAGCGGTTCGGGTGGCTCCTACAATGAGCAGTTCTTC. Translating gives CSGSGGSYNEQFF.

The CDR3 sequence is CASRQGVSYNEQFF. For the CDR3, the DNA is TGTGCCAGCAGGCAGGGTGTGAGCTACAATGAGCAGTTCTTC. The chain combines TRBV6-5 with TRBJ2-1, with D possibly being TRBD1 (5 bases). The germline V and J ends were trimmed by 6 bases and 3 bases, with 12 bases remaining between them. The CDR3 totals 14 residues. CDR1 is MNHEY and CDR2 is SVGAGI in the germline V gene.

The gene calls are TRBV10-3 and TRBJ2-7; 7 nucleotides match TRBD1. The germline V gene encodes CDR1 ENHRY and CDR2 SYGVKD. The ends lost 11 bases at V and 2 bases at J; junction bases unmatched: 12. This CDR3 contains 14 residues. Here the CDR3 reads CASQKGTATYEQYF. The CDR3, as DNA: TGTGCCTCCCAAAAAGGGACAGCTACCTACGAGCAGTACTTC.

The V gene is TRBV5-1, the J gene TRBJ1-1, with no clear D. V lost 4 bases and J 4 bases, leaving 14 bases between the germline ends. Germline-derived CDR1 and CDR2 are SGHRS and YFSETQ. The CDR3 is 14 residues long. The CDR3 reads CASSPSRLVTEAFF. The CDR3 DNA reads as TGCGCCAGCAGCCCCTCCCGATTGGTCACTGAAGCTTTCTTT. The full variable domain, its missing parts supplied by reference TRBV5-1 and TRBJ1-1, is KAGVTQTPRYLIKTRGQQVTLSCSPISGHRSVSWYQQTPGQGLQFLFEYFSETQRNKGNFPGRFSGRQFSNSRSEMNVSTLELGDSALYLCASSPSRLVTEAFFGQGTRLTVV.

Of note for this clone: The sample carries other DNA sequences with the same CDR3. The chain carries TRBV15 and TRBJ2-5, with 10 bases matching TRBD1. The CDR3 covers 16 residues. Looked up from germline, CDR1 is LNHNV and CDR2 is YYDKDF (reference sequence). J gave up 0 bases and V 1 base, and 2 bases lay outside the gene matches. The CDR3 loop is CATSRGTGGYQETQYF. The CDR3 DNA follows: TGTGCCACCAGCAGAGGGACAGGGGGGTACCAAGAGACCCAGTACTTC.

The chain employs TRBV5-1 and TRBJ2-3, with unresolved D. Trimming took off 1 base at V and 0 bases at J, with 9 bases between the two ends. The CDR3 totals 15 residues. Germline CDR1 SGHRS, CDR2 YFSETQ. The CDR3 spells CASSLKTGSTDTQYF. CDR3 nucleotide sequence: TGCGCCAGCAGCTTGAAGACGGGCAGCACAGATACGCAGTATTTT.

This chain joins TRBV5-1 and TRBJ2-1; 9 bases map to TRBD1. V shed 1 base, J shed 6 bases, and the junction held 5 bases outside the gene matches. The length of the CDR3 is 15 residues. Germline lookup yields CDR1 SGHRS and CDR2 YFSETQ. DNA for the CDR3: TGCGCCAGCAGCTTGATGGACAGGGGAAGCAATGAGCAGTTCTTC. Its translation is CASSLMDRGSNEQFF.

This clone appeared a single time. This chain uses TRBV10-2 with TRBJ2-7; TRBD1 is a possible D gene (5 bases). V was pared by 5 bases and J by 0 bases, with 11 bases between. This CDR3 has 14 residues. Germline-derived CDR1 and CDR2 are WSHSY and SAAADI. In nucleotides, the CDR3 is TGCGCCAGCAGTACCCAGGGTTTCTCCTACGAGCAGTACTTC. Its protein is CASSTQGFSYEQYF.

The chain links TRBV5-1 to TRBJ2-3, with a possible D match to TRBD2 (5 bases). The V gene lost 5 bases and the J gene lost 5 bases, with 9 bases spanning the gap. The CDR3 contains 12 residues. From germline, CDR1 is SGHRS and CDR2 YFSETQ. CDR3 DNA sequence: TGCGCCAGCAGGCCGGGGATAGATACGCAGTATTTT. This gives the protein CASRPGIDTQYF.

V and J are TRBV9 and TRBJ2-1, with 7 bases that match TRBD1. CDR1 SGDLS and CDR2 YYNGEE come from the germline V gene. Unmatched junction bases numbered 8, after V lost 3 bases and J lost 2 bases. The CDR3 loop spans 16 amino acids. CDR3 bases: TGTGCCAGCAGCGCCCCCTCAGGGGGAGCCTACAATGAGCAGTTCTTC. This codes for CASSAPSGGAYNEQFF.

The chain carries TRBV11-3 and TRBJ2-1, with D tentatively TRBD2 (6 bases). The CDR3 loop spans 16 amino acids. Looked up from germline, CDR1 is SGHNT and CDR2 is YENEEA. V lost 4 bases and J lost 0, with 13 bases in between. The CDR3: CASSSKRGSSYNEQFF. The CDR3 DNA reads TGTGCCAGCAGCTCAAAACGGGGGAGCTCCTACAATGAGCAGTTCTTC.

This chain joins TRBV5-1 and TRBJ2-2; 9 bases align to TRBD1. Germline V gives CDR1 SGHRS, CDR2 YFSETQ. This CDR3 is built from 16 residues. With 4 bases clipped from V and 1 base from J, the junction kept 5 bases outside the gene matches. Written as DNA, the CDR3 is TGCGCCAGCAGCGAGGGACAGGGACTGAACACCGGGGAGCTGTTTTTT. This gives the protein CASSEGQGLNTGELFF.

The genes are TRBV11-2 and TRBJ2-7; D uncertain. Germline V gene sequence: CDR1 SGHAT, CDR2 FQNNGV. This CDR3 comprises 12 residues. Deletions cut 5 bases from V and 3 bases from J, with 8 bases between. CDR3 loop: CASSPPYYEQYF. The CDR3 bases are TGTGCCAGCAGCCCACCTTACTACGAGCAGTACTTC.

In DNA, the CDR3 is TGTGCCAGCAGCTTCCAGGGGTTGGCAGATACGCAGTATTTT. It translates to CASSFQGLADTQYF. The chain has TRBV11-3 and TRBJ2-3; D possibly corresponds to TRBD1 (6 bases). Looked up from germline, CDR1 is SGHNT and CDR2 is YENEEA. This CDR3 contains 14 residues. Trimming left V 3 bases short and J 4 bases short, with 11 bases between.

V and J are TRBV9 and TRBJ1-1; 7 bases map to TRBD1. This CDR3 spans 13 amino acids. CDR1 SGDLS and CDR2 YYNGEE come from the germline V gene. The trim removed 2 bases at V and 11 bases at J, leaving 9 bases unmatched. This chain's CDR3 is CASSVDRAGKAFF. CDR3 bases: TGTGCCAGCAGCGTCGACAGGGCGGGTAAGGCTTTCTTT.

The chain carries TRBV5-6 and TRBJ1-2; maybe TRBD1 (5 bases). Germline CDR1 and CDR2: SGHDT and YYEEEE. Trimming left V 3 bases short and J 8 bases short, with 17 bases between. This CDR3 comprises 14 residues. The CDR3 coding sequence is TGTGCCAGCAGCTCCGGGGGACTGGGTTTAGGCTACACCTTC. It translates to CASSSGGLGLGYTF.

This clone has just one count. This chain uses TRBV5-8 with TRBJ2-5; a weak D match, TRBD1 (5 bases). This CDR3 has 16 amino acids. The V gene lost 7 bases and the J gene lost 2 bases, with 21 bases spanning the gap. CDR1 and CDR2 from the germline V gene are SGHTS and YDEGEE. Here the CDR3 DNA reads TGTGCCAGCGCATGGCAGGGCGTTAGCCCTCAAGAGACCCAGTACTTC. This translates into CASAWQGVSPQETQYF.

The chain links TRBV29-1 to TRBJ2-7, with 10 bases fitting TRBD2. The V gene end was trimmed by 5 bases and the J gene end by 0 bases; junction bases not matched to a gene: 4. The V gene's germline CDR1 is SQVTM and CDR2 ANQGSEA. This CDR3 has 14 amino acids. The CDR3 sequence: CSVWTSGSSYEQYF. For the CDR3, the DNA is TGCAGCGTTTGGACTAGCGGAAGCTCCTACGAGCAGTACTTC.

The chain carries TRBV11-2 and TRBJ2-3; D remains ambiguous. Germline CDR1 and CDR2: SGHAT and FQNNGV. This CDR3 is 14 amino acids long. The V and J ends lost 0 bases and 4 bases respectively, with 8 bases between them. The CDR3 reads CASSLDLVSDTQYF. In DNA, the CDR3 is TGTGCCAGCAGCTTAGACCTTGTATCAGATACGCAGTATTTT.

This chain connects TRBV7-2 to TRBJ2-3; no definite D call. The CDR3 has 14 residues. Germline lookup yields CDR1 SGHTA and CDR2 FQGNSA. The V and J ends lost 5 bases and 7 bases respectively, with 16 bases between them. Here the CDR3 DNA reads TGTGCCAGCAGCCCACGCCCCCAGAATAATACGCAGTATTTT. It is translated as CASSPRPQNNTQYF.

There are a few counts of this clone. This CDR3 is also generated by other DNA sequences in the sample. V gene TRBV30 combines with J gene TRBJ2-7; tentative D call: TRBD2 (5 bases). The CDR3 is 12 residues long. Trimming took 0 bases from V and 3 from J, leaving 6 bases between them. The V gene's germline CDR1 is GTSNPN and CDR2 SVGIG (reference sequence). CDR3 sequence reads: CAWSVEGYEQYF. CDR3 coding DNA: TGTGCCTGGAGTGTAGAGGGCTACGAGCAGTACTTC.

The chain has TRBV5-1 and TRBJ1-1; D call uncertain. This CDR3 is built from 13 residues. Germline V gene data show CDR1 as SGHRS and CDR2 as YFSETQ. The ends were cut back, 0 bases at V and 6 bases at J, with 9 bases in the middle. For the CDR3, the DNA is TGCGCCAGCAGCTTGGGAGTAACTTCTGAAGCTTTCTTT. Encoded protein: CASSLGVTSEAFF.

Only one count was recorded for this clone. The chain links TRBV2 to TRBJ2-2, with 8 positions matching TRBD1. The germline CDR1 and CDR2 sequences are SNHLY and FYNNEI. This CDR3 has 15 amino acids. Losses at the gene ends were 6 bases for V and 2 bases for J; bases not matched to a gene: 5. This CDR3 reads CASRGGTGNTGELFF. The CDR3 region has the DNA TGTGCCAGCAGGGGTGGGACAGGAAACACCGGGGAGCTGTTTTTT.

This clone was picked up one time. The chain couples TRBV7-2 to TRBJ2-7; 8 nucleotides line up with TRBD2. This CDR3 has 16 amino acids. Germline CDR1 SGHTA, CDR2 FQGNSA. Trimming removed 2 bases from V and 6 bases from J; junction bases left unmatched: 12. The CDR3 DNA sequence: TGTGCCAGCAGCTTACAACCCCAAGCGGGAGTCGGCGAGCAGTACTTC. This gives the protein CASSLQPQAGVGEQYF.